This T cell receptor (beta chain) was identified during a study of cytomegalovirus exposure and HLA in healthy donors. Study-wide background: An earlier analysis found around 120 million unique TCR beta sequences from 150 million to 200 million T cells. Among about 380 genotyped donors, more than 65% fell in the Caucasian-associated ancestry cluster. General study points: Roughly even sequencing depth across donors was the assumption behind the presence/absence analyses. Only CMV serostatus was available as immune exposure information.

J lost 2 bases, V lost 4 bases, and 5 bases had no gene match. The CDR3 loop spans 16 amino acids. Germline V lookup: CDR1 MNHNS, CDR2 SASEGT. With 60 Vbeta and 13 Jbeta primers, the PCR was carried out. The repertoire was sequenced with immunoSEQ multiplex PCR; TCRdb's copy has only in-frame clones and lacks some. The sample includes about 59,000 clones, roughly 83% of them seen just once. About this clone itself: Its antigen remains unknown.

The chain combines TRBV6-1 with TRBJ2-3, with 11 bases identical to TRBD2. Sequencing was carried out using PBMCs. This receptor was identified in a man aged 35-49 years in good health and CMV-seronegative. The CDR3 DNA sequence: TGTGCCAGCAGTGGTCTAGCGGGGGGCGTCACAGATACGCAGTATTTT. As protein: CASSGLAGGVTDTQYF.